The 14 T cell receptor beta chains given below trace back to one sample, sequenced in a study of PD-1 blockade in classical Hodgkin lymphoma. Time point indicated: cycle 4 day 1 (C4D1), after 6 weeks of nivolumab. Every patient was affected by relapse after autologous stem cell transplantation, while exposure to brentuximab vedotin was not uniform. Profiled with immunoSEQ multiplex PCR; TCRdb holds only in-frame clones, not every one. Here the sample spans approximately 41,000 clones, roughly two thirds being singletons. The specimen comprised peripheral blood mononuclear cells (PBMCs), sampled before the fourth cycle of nivolumab. These receptors were collected from a human donor with classical Hodgkin lymphoma.

The rearrangement joins TRBV5-6 to TRBJ2-2; no clear D gene. Germline CDR1 is SGHDT and CDR2 is YYEEEE. The CDR3 spans 16 residues. V shed 1 base and J shed 6 bases, with 16 bases lying between them. CDR3: CASSLPLEADAGELFF. The CDR3 DNA reads TGTGCCAGCAGCTTGCCTCTCGAGGCGGACGCCGGGGAGCTGTTTTTT.

Only one count was recorded for this clone. The chain is built from TRBV4-3 and TRBJ2-5; the match to TRBD2 covers 11 bases. Germline CDR1 is LGHNA and CDR2 is YSLEER. Unmatched junction bases numbered 4, after V lost 0 bases and J lost 7 bases. This CDR3 contains 15 residues. The CDR3 nucleotides read TGCGCCAGCAGCCAAGACTTAGGACTAGCGGGGACCCAGTACTTC. Translated, it gives CASSQDLGLAGTQYF.

This rearrangement joins TRBV12-5 to TRBJ1-1, with TRBD1 identical over 10 bases. The ends lost 0 bases at V and 4 bases at J; junction bases unmatched: 11. Germline CDR1 LGHNT, CDR2 FRNRAP. The CDR3 is 18 residues long. CDR3 sequence (DNA): TGTGCTAGTGGTTTGGTAACGGGGACAGGGGAGAAGGGCACTGAAGCTTTCTTT. Translated, it gives CASGLVTGTGEKGTEAFF.

The V gene is TRBV7-9, the J gene TRBJ2-7, with TRBD1 matching over 8 bases. The CDR3 is made up of 14 amino acids. The germline V gene encodes CDR1 SEHNR and CDR2 FQNEAQ (reference sequence). Trimming cost V 5 bases and J 3 bases; bases outside gene matches: 6. CDR3 sequence (DNA): TGTGCCAGCAGCCCGGGACAGGATTACTACGAGCAGTACTTC. Protein sequence: CASSPGQDYYEQYF. The entire variable domain, with the rest obtained from reference TRBV7-9 and TRBJ2-7, is as follows: DTGVSQNPRHKITKRGQNVTFRCDPISEHNRLYWYRQTLGQGPEFLTYFQNEAQLEKSRLLSDRFSAERPKGSFSTLEIQRTEQGDSAMYLCASSPGQDYYEQYFGPGTRLTVT.

This clone appeared a few times. The rearrangement links TRBV14 to TRBJ2-1, with TRBD2 identical over 8 bases. The V gene end was trimmed by 2 bases and the J gene end by 5 bases; junction bases not matched to a gene: 8. The CDR3 spans 16 residues. Germline loops: CDR1 SGHDN, CDR2 FVKESK. As DNA, the CDR3 is TGTGCCAGCAGCCAATCAGCGGGGGACGTTCACAATGAGCAGTTCTTC. It encodes CASSQSAGDVHNEQFF.

Details on this clone: This may come from a read error, since a much larger clone is one base off. The J gene is TRBJ1-2, the V gene TRBV6-5; 7 bases line up with TRBD1. V was clipped by 2 bases and J by 3 bases; unmatched bases: 3. CDR3 length: 14 residues. CDR1 and CDR2 from the germline V gene are MNHEY and SVGAGI. DNA of the CDR3: TGTGCCAGCAGTTACAACAGGGGTGACTATGGCTACACCTTC. As protein: CASSYNRGDYGYTF.

This clone was detected many times. The chain joins TRBV29-1 to TRBJ1-2; D call uncertain. Germline CDR1 is SQVTM and CDR2 is ANQGSEA. The CDR3 has 12 residues. The V end was cut by 2 bases, the J end by 11 bases, with 15 bases between. The DNA of the CDR3 is TGCAGCGTTGAATGGAGGACGGGTCGGTACACCTTC. As protein: CSVEWRTGRYTF.

This clone was recorded only once. V gene TRBV6-5 combines with J gene TRBJ1-1; 8 nucleotides match TRBD1. CDR1 MNHEY and CDR2 SVGAGI come from the germline V gene. This CDR3 has 13 residues. Trimming took 6 bases from V and 4 from J; bases not matched to a gene: 4. The CDR3 protein is CASRITGGTEAFF. For the CDR3, the DNA is TGTGCCAGCAGGATCACAGGGGGCACTGAAGCTTTCTTT.

The rearrangement uses TRBV2 and TRBJ1-1; 12 nucleotides agree with TRBD1. Germline V gene lookup returns CDR1 SNHLY and CDR2 FYNNEI. The CDR3 is made up of 15 amino acids. V lost 7 bases to trimming and J lost 1 base; unmatched junction nucleotides: 4. The CDR3 reads CASTGQGARNTEAFF. CDR3 DNA sequence: TGTGCCAGCACGGGACAGGGGGCTAGGAACACTGAAGCTTTCTTT. Combining the CDR3 with reference TRBV2 and TRBJ1-1 gives the whole variable domain EPEVTQTPSHQVTQMGQEVILRCVPISNHLYFYWYRQILGQKVEFLVSFYNNEISEKSEIFDDQFSVERPDGSNFTLKIRSTKLEDSAMYFCASTGQGARNTEAFFGQGTRLTVV.

The V and J genes are TRBV7-3 and TRBJ2-3, with a weak D call TRBD1 (5 bases). The CDR3 runs to 12 residues. Per germline, CDR1 SGHTA and CDR2 FQGTGA. Trimming cost V 8 bases and J 0 bases, with 6 bases left between them. CDR3 bases: TGTGCCAGCGGGGCTAGCACAGATACGCAGTATTTT. Encoded protein: CASGASTDTQYF.

The rearrangement joins TRBV7-6 to TRBJ2-3, with TRBD2 identical over 13 bases. The V segment lost 5 bases and the J segment 0 bases; nucleotides outside the gene matches: 8. Germline V gene data show CDR1 as SGHVS and CDR2 as FNYEAQ. The CDR3 is 18 residues long. The CDR3 DNA reads TGTGCCAGCAGCCCACTAGCGGGGGGGCGTGGGAGCACAGATACGCAGTATTTT. Protein product: CASSPLAGGRGSTDTQYF.

The CDR3 bases are TGTGCCAGCAGCTGGGCTAGCGGGACGGTCTACGAGCAGTACTTC. Translating gives CASSWASGTVYEQYF. The V call is TRBV7-9, the J call TRBJ2-7; 9 bases map to TRBD2. CDR3 length: 15 amino acids. Trimming cost V 4 bases and J 3 bases; bases outside gene matches: 7. The germline gives CDR1 SEHNR, CDR2 FQNEAQ (reference sequence). The full variable domain, rest sourced from reference TRBV7-9 and TRBJ2-7, is DTGVSQNPRHKITKRGQNVTFRCDPISEHNRLYWYRQTLGQGPEFLTYFQNEAQLEKSRLLSDRFSAERPKGSFSTLEIQRTEQGDSAMYLCASSWASGTVYEQYFGPGTRLTVT.

There are a few counts of this clone. Other nucleotide sequences from this sample produce the same CDR3. The CDR3 nucleotides read TGTGCCAGCAGCGTAGGTTCTGGTCACACAGATACGCAGTATTTT. Translation: CASSVGSGHTDTQYF. The chain combines TRBV9 with TRBJ2-3; the D is unclear. The CDR3 is 15 residues long. Germline V gene lookup returns CDR1 SGDLS and CDR2 YYNGEE. V lost 0 bases to trimming and J lost 2 bases, with 10 bases between them.

This clone was seen a handful of times. In DNA form, the CDR3 reads TGTGCCAGCAGCGTCACCGGGGGGCCCGAAGCTTTCTTT. Translation: CASSVTGGPEAFF. This rearrangement joins TRBV9 to TRBJ1-1; D perhaps matches TRBD1 (6 bases). Per the germline V gene, CDR1 is SGDLS and CDR2 is YYNGEE. The length of the CDR3 is 13 residues. V shed 2 bases and J shed 8 bases, with 13 bases lying between them.